This T cell receptor (beta chain) was retrieved from a study of T cells in Graves' hyperthyroidism and ophthalmopathy. Regarding the study as a whole: Peripheral blood also featured most of the thyroid clonotypes expanded above 0.001.

The CDR3 spans 14 residues. Looked up from germline, CDR1 is SEHNR and CDR2 is FQNEAQ (reference sequence). With 1 base removed from V and 3 bases from J, the gap between germline ends came to 10 bases. TCR beta CDR3 region amplification was performed from RNA transcripts. TCR CDR3 underwent first-round RT-PCR with the HTBI primer set. Using its own MiXCR run on the multiplex PCR reads, TCRdb lists one record per CDR3 protein. The sample yields approximately 400,000 distinct CDR3 sequences, approximately 14% seen once. Together with thyroid ultrasound, orbital computed tomography, serum thyroxine and TRAb, clinical symptoms were used for diagnoses. This clonotype was recorded many times. Its antigen is still unknown.

The specimen sequenced was blood. This TCR was sampled from a woman between 18 and 29 years old with Graves' hyperthyroidism that later progressed to Graves' ophthalmopathy. The genes are TRBV7-9 and TRBJ2-7; D uncertain. CDR3 nucleotide sequence: TGTGCCAGCAGCTTAGAGAGCAGGATCTACGAGCAGTACTTC. As protein: CASSLESRIYEQYF.